This paragraph reports one T cell receptor beta chain. Source study methods: Counts of nucleated cells, estimated from reference gene primer amplification, were obtained. The assay was immunoSEQ multiplex PCR, and TCRdb's table has in-frame clones only and misses some. V, J and clone size were drawn from that table, and D and trimming were deduced from the DNA. The table has around 45,000 clones, roughly 89% seen once. This record belongs to a study of blood T cell repertoires in COVID-19. Study-wide context: Samples came from the United States, Italy and Spain, spanning acute and convalescent COVID-19. PBMCs, B-cell-depleted T cells, or T cells provided the cDNA or gDNA that made up the material.

This CDR3 is 17 amino acids long. The V end lost 5 bases, the J end lost 0 bases, and 18 bases lay between the germline ends. Germline assignment: CDR1 SGHTA and CDR2 FQGNSA. The TCR was taken from a man aged 70-80 years with active COVID-19. The V and J genes are TRBV7-2 and TRBJ2-3; the D is unclear. The sample taken for sequencing was peripheral blood. CDR3 nucleotide sequence: TGTGCCAGCAGCCCAGGTCTGGGTCCAGCTAGCACAGATACGCAGTATTTT. Translating gives CASSPGLGPASTDTQYF.